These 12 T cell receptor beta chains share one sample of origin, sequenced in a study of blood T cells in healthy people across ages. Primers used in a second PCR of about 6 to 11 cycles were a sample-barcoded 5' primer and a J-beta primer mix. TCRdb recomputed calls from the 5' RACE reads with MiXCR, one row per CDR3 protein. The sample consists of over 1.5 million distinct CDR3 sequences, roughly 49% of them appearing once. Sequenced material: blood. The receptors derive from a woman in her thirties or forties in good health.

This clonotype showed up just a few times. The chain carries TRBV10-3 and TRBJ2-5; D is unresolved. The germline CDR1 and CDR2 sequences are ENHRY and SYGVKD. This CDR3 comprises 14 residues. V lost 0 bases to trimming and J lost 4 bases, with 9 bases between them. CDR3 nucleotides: TGTGCCATCAGTGAGTCGACTGCTGGAGAGACCCAGTACTTC. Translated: CAISESTAGETQYF.

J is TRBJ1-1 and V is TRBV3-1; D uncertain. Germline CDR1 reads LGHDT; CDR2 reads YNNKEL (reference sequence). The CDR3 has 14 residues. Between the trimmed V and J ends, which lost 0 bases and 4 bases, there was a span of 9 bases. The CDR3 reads CASSQDLRVTEAFF. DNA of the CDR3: TGTGCCAGCAGCCAAGATTTAAGGGTCACTGAAGCTTTCTTT. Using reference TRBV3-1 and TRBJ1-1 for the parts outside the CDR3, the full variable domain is DTAVSQTPKYLVTQMGNDKSIKCEQNLGHDTMYWYKQDSKKFLKIMFSYNNKELIINETVPNRFSPKSPDKAHLNLHINSLELGDSAVYFCASSQDLRVTEAFFGQGTRLTVV.

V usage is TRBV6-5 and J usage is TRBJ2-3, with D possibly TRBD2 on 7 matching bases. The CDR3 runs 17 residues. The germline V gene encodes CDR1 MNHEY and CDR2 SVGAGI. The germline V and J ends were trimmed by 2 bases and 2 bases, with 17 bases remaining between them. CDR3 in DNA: TGTGCCAGCAGTTACGGGGCGGGGGCTCACCTCACAGATACGCAGTATTTT. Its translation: CASSYGAGAHLTDTQYF.

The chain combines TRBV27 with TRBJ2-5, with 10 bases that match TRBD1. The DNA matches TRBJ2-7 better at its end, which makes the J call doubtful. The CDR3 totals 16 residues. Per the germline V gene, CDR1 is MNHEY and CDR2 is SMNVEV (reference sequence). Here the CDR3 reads CASSPALRDRGYEQYF. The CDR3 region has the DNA TGTGCCAGCAGTCCGGCCCTCCGGGACAGGGGATACGAGCAGTACTTC.

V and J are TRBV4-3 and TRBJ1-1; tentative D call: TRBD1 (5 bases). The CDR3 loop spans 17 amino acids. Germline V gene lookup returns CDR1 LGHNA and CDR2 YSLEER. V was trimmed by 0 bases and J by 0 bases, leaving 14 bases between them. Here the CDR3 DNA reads TGCGCCAGCAGCCAAGATCCCGGAGGCAGGGTGAACACTGAAGCTTTCTTT. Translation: CASSQDPGGRVNTEAFF.

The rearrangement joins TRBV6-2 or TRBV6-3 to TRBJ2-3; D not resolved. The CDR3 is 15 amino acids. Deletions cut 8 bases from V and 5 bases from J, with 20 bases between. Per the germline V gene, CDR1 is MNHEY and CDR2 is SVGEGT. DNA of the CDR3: TGTGCCAGCGCACTGAGACCGCCAAGTGGAGATACGCAGTATTTT. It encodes CASALRPPSGDTQYF.

The CDR3 sequence: CSARDWGLDQHNEQFF. In DNA form, the CDR3 reads TGCAGTGCTAGAGATTGGGGTTTAGACCAACACAATGAGCAGTTCTTC. The chain combines TRBV20-1 with TRBJ2-1; no clear D. V lost 0 bases, J lost 5 bases, and 17 bases lay in between. This CDR3 spans 16 amino acids. Germline V gene sequence: CDR1 DFQATT, CDR2 SNEGSKA (reference sequence).

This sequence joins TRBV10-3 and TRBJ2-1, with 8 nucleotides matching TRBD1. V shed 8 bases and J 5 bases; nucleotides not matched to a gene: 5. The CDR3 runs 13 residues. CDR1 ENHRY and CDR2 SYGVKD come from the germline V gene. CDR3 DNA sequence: TGTGCCATCGGAGGGGACAGGAACAATGAGCAGTTCTTC. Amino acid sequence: CAIGGDRNNEQFF.

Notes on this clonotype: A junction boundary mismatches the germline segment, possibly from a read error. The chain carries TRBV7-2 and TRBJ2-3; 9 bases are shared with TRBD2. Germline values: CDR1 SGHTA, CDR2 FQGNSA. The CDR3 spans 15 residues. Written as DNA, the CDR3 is TGTGCCAGCAGCTTTGCGGGGGGGAGCACAGGTACGCAGTATTTT. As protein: CASSFAGGSTGTQYF.

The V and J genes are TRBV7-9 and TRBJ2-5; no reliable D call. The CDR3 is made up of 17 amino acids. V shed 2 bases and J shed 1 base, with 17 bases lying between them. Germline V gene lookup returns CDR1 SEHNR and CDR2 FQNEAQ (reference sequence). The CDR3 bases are TGTGCCAGCAGCTTATTGAGTAGCCATCCCCCCCAAGAGACCCAGTACTTC. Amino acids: CASSLLSSHPPQETQYF.

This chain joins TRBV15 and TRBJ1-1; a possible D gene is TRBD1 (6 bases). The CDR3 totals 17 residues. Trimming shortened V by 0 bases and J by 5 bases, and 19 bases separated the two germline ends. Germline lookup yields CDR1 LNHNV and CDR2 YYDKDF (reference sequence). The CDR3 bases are TGTGCCACCAGCAGAGATGGAACAGGGAAAGGTGGGACTGAAGCTTTCTTT. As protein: CATSRDGTGKGGTEAFF.

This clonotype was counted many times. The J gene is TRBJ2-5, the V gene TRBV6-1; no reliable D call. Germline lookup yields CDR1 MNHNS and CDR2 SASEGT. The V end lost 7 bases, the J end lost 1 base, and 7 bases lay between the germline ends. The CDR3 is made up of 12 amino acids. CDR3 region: CASTRTQETQYF. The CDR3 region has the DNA TGTGCCAGCACGCGAACCCAAGAGACCCAGTACTTC.